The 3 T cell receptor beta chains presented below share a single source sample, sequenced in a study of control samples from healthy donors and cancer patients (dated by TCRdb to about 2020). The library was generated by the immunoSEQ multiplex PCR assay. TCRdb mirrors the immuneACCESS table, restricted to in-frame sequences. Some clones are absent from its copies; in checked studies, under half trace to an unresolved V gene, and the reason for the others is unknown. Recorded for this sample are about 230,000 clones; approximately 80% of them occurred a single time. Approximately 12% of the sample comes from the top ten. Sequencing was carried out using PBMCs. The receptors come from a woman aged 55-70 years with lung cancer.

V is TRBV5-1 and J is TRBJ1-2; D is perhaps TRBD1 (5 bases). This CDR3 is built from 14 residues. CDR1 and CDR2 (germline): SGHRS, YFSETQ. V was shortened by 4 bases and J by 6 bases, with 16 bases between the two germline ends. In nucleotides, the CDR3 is TGCGCCAGCAGCCCCAGTGGGGGAATAGATGGCTACACCTTC. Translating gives CASSPSGGIDGYTF.

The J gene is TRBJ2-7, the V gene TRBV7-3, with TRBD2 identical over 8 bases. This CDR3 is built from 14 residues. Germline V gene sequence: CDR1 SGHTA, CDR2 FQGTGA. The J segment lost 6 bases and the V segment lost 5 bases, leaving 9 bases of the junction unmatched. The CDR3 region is CASSPGPGGGEQYF. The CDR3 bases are TGTGCCAGCAGCCCCGGACCGGGAGGGGGCGAGCAGTACTTC.

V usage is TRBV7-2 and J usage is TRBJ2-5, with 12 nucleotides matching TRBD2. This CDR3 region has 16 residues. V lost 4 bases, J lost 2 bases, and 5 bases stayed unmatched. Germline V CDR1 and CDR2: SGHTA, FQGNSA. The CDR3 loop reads CASSSGLAGPQETQYF. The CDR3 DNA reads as TGTGCCAGCAGCTCCGGACTAGCGGGACCACAAGAGACCCAGTACTTC. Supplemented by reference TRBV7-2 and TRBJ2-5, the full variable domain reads GAGVSQSPSNKVTEKGKDVELRCDPISGHTALYWYRQSLGQGLEFLIYFQGNSAPDKSGLPSDRFSAERTGGSVSTLTIQRTQQEDSAVYLCASSSGLAGPQETQYFGPGTRLLVL.